This passage covers 23 T cell receptor beta chains from one sample sequenced in a study of technical replicates of blood from a few donors. Sequencing was performed with immunoSEQ multiplex PCR; in TCRdb, only in-frame clones are kept and a portion is missing. The sample lists tens of thousands of clones, approximately 96% occurring once. Sequencing was done on a sample of T cells isolated from PBMCs. Receptors were obtained from a human donor in good health.

This chain joins TRBV10-3 and TRBJ1-2, with 11 nucleotides matching TRBD1. In germline, CDR1 is ENHRY, CDR2 SYGVKD. The V segment lost 7 bases and the J segment 2 bases; nucleotides outside the gene matches: 9. This CDR3 comprises 16 residues. The CDR3 DNA reads TGTGCCATCAAGGGTACGGGACAGGGGGTAAACTATGGCTACACCTTC. Amino acid sequence: CAIKGTGQGVNYGYTF.

The gene calls are TRBV6-5 and TRBJ2-7; no clear D gene. The V end lost 3 bases, the J end lost 7 bases, and 13 bases lay between the germline ends. The germline gives CDR1 MNHEY, CDR2 SVGAGI. The CDR3 is made up of 13 amino acids. The CDR3 here is CASSYDWPREQYF. The CDR3 nucleotides read TGTGCCAGCAGTTATGATTGGCCGCGGGAGCAGTACTTC.

Here the CDR3 DNA reads TGTGCCAGCAGCCAAGATCAAGCGTCTACCTCCTACAATGAGCAGTTCTTC. Protein sequence: CASSQDQASTSYNEQFF. This chain connects TRBV4-2 to TRBJ2-1, with no clear D. The germline V gene has CDR1 LGHNA and CDR2 YNFKEQ. V gave up 0 bases and J gave up 0 bases, with 12 bases separating them. The CDR3 length is 17 residues.

The chain is built from TRBV28 and TRBJ2-7; 9 nucleotides line up with TRBD1. The germline V gene has CDR1 MDHEN and CDR2 SYDVKM. This CDR3 has 14 residues. CDR3 DNA sequence: TGTGCTGTATCCCCCGGGACAGGGTCTCACGAGCAGTACTTC. This sequence encodes CAVSPGTGSHEQYF. Full variable domain (outside the CDR3, taken from reference TRBV28 and TRBJ2-7): DVKVTQSSRYLVKRTGEKVFLECVQDMDHENMFWYRQDPGLGLRLIYFSYDVKMKEKGDIPEGYSVSREKKERFSLILESASTNQTSMYLCAVSPGTGSHEQYFGPGTRLTVT.

V usage is TRBV6-6 and J usage is TRBJ1-2; TRBD1 is a possible D gene (5 bases). The length of the CDR3 is 16 residues. Trimming shortened V by 0 bases and J by 7 bases, and 18 bases separated the two germline ends. Looked up from germline, CDR1 is MNHNY and CDR2 is SVGAGI (reference sequence). The CDR3 DNA reads TGTGCCAGCAGTTACTCGACATCAGGGTATACGAGTGGCTACACCTTC. This codes for CASSYSTSGYTSGYTF.

This chain uses TRBV5-4 with TRBJ2-3, with 10 nucleotides matching TRBD2. The CDR3 runs to 14 residues. Germline V gene lookup returns CDR1 SGHNT and CDR2 YYREEE (reference sequence). V lost 7 bases and J lost 4; bases outside the gene matches: 6. This CDR3 is CASGSGRAADTQYF. In DNA form, the CDR3 reads TGTGCCAGCGGGAGCGGGAGGGCCGCAGATACGCAGTATTTT.

This clone was picked up one time. This chain connects TRBV5-5 to TRBJ2-7; D may be TRBD2 (5 bases). This CDR3 contains 19 residues. The V end lost 0 bases, the J end lost 3 bases, and 25 bases lay between the germline ends. In germline, CDR1 is SGHKS, CDR2 YYEKEE (reference sequence). In DNA form, the CDR3 reads TGTGCCAGCAGCTTGGAAATCCGTCGCTATCTAGCAGTAGACTACGAGCAGTACTTC. Translating gives CASSLEIRRYLAVDYEQYF.

V gene TRBV19 combines with J gene TRBJ2-7; weak D call: TRBD2 (6 bases). The CDR3 runs 14 residues. The germline V gene encodes CDR1 LNHDA and CDR2 SQIVND (reference sequence). V lost 5 bases to trimming and J lost 4 bases, with 15 bases between them. The CDR3 loop is CASSHPGTLYEQYF. Written as DNA, the CDR3 is TGTGCCAGTAGTCACCCCGGGACTTTATACGAGCAGTACTTC.

The rearrangement joins TRBV6-1 to TRBJ1-2; D uncertain. Germline CDR1 MNHNS, CDR2 SASEGT. The germline V and J ends were trimmed by 7 bases and 1 base, with 13 bases remaining between them. This CDR3 has 14 amino acids. In nucleotides, the CDR3 is TGTGCCAGCAACACCCTCCCTGGTAACTATGGCTACACCTTC. Its translation is CASNTLPGNYGYTF.

The chain is built from TRBV11-1 and TRBJ2-3, with TRBD2 matching over 9 bases. This CDR3 is built from 16 residues. Germline CDR1 is SGHAT and CDR2 is FQDESV (reference sequence). J was trimmed by 2 bases and V by 4 bases; bases with no gene match: 7. CDR3 region: CASSSQTSGTTDTQYF. The CDR3 coding sequence is TGTGCCAGCAGCTCCCAGACTAGCGGAACCACAGATACGCAGTATTTT.

The chain is built from TRBV30 and TRBJ1-5; D call uncertain. CDR1 GTSNPN and CDR2 SVGIG come from the germline V gene (reference sequence). CDR3 length: 13 amino acids. The V end was cut by 0 bases, the J end by 7 bases, with 10 bases between. The CDR3 reads CAWSVGPGQPQHF. DNA of the CDR3: TGTGCCTGGAGTGTTGGTCCAGGACAGCCCCAGCATTTT.

The table lists this clone with a count of one. The chain employs TRBV7-6 and TRBJ1-3, with a possible D match to TRBD1 (5 bases). Germline loops: CDR1 SGHVS, CDR2 FNYEAQ. With 0 bases removed from V and 16 bases from J, the gap between germline ends came to 13 bases. The CDR3 length is 12 residues. This CDR3 reads CASSLASGTSYF. The CDR3 DNA follows: TGTGCCAGCAGCTTAGCTTCCGGGACTTCTTATTTT.

V is TRBV7-9 and J is TRBJ2-5; D unclear. This CDR3 is 12 amino acids long. Trimming removed 1 base from V and 5 bases from J, with 5 bases in between. Germline V CDR1 and CDR2: SEHNR, FQNEAQ (reference sequence). The CDR3 region is CASSLDSETQYF. In nucleotides, the CDR3 is TGTGCCAGCAGCTTAGACAGCGAGACCCAGTACTTC.

The rearrangement joins TRBV7-2 to TRBJ2-5, with D possibly TRBD1 on 5 matching bases. The CDR3 has 16 residues. Germline V CDR1 and CDR2: SGHTA, FQGNSA. The V end was cut by 1 base, the J end by 1 base, with 13 bases between. The CDR3 DNA is TGTGCCAGCAGCTTAGAGGGGAACATCCTCCAAGAGACCCAGTACTTC. It yields the protein CASSLEGNILQETQYF.

This CDR3 is CASRAGVYTEAFF. The DNA for the CDR3 is TGTGCCAGCAGGGCCGGGGTGTACACTGAAGCTTTCTTT. The gene calls are TRBV28 and TRBJ1-1; D is ambiguous. CDR3 length equals 13 residues. The V gene's germline CDR1 is MDHEN and CDR2 SYDVKM. Trimming shortened V by 6 bases and J by 3 bases, and 11 bases separated the two germline ends.

The chain combines TRBV5-4 with TRBJ1-5; D call uncertain. Germline CDR1 SGHNT, CDR2 YYREEE (reference sequence). Trimming removed 4 bases at V and 4 bases at J, with 9 bases between. This CDR3 region has 13 residues. CDR3 residues: CASSADHNQPQHF. CDR3 bases: TGTGCCAGCAGCGCGGATCATAATCAGCCCCAGCATTTT.

The rearrangement uses TRBV19 and TRBJ1-2; 7 bases agree with TRBD1. With V trimmed by 3 bases and J by 7 bases, 14 bases remained unmatched. The CDR3 sequence is 16 residues long. Per germline, CDR1 LNHDA and CDR2 SQIVND (reference sequence). CDR3 sequence reads: CASSITVEKTGTGYTF. Written as DNA, the CDR3 is TGTGCCAGTAGTATTACTGTGGAAAAGACAGGGACTGGCTACACCTTC.

The chain joins TRBV10-3 to TRBJ2-3, with 14 bases that match TRBD2. Losses at the gene ends were 0 bases for V and 1 base for J; bases not matched to a gene: 6. The germline V gene has CDR1 ENHRY and CDR2 SYGVKD. CDR3 size: 19 residues. The CDR3 reads CAISESRLAGGVGTDTQYF. DNA for the CDR3: TGTGCCATCAGTGAGTCCAGACTAGCGGGAGGGGTAGGCACAGATACGCAGTATTTT.

V is TRBV30 and J is TRBJ1-1; tentative D call: TRBD1 (5 bases). The V and J ends lost 4 bases and 5 bases respectively, with 17 bases between them. There are 14 residues in the CDR3. Per germline, CDR1 GTSNPN and CDR2 SVGIG (reference sequence). The CDR3 DNA follows: TGTGCCTGGAACTCGGGCAGGGTAGAAACTGAAGCTTTCTTT. Residues: CAWNSGRVETEAFF.

V and J are TRBV19 and TRBJ2-1; D unresolved. Germline V CDR1 and CDR2: LNHDA, SQIVND (reference sequence). CDR3 size: 14 residues. V was cut by 5 bases and J by 7 bases, with 15 bases left in between. CDR3 sequence reads: CASSVIYQENEQFF. CDR3 in DNA: TGTGCCAGTAGTGTGATTTATCAAGAGAATGAGCAGTTCTTC.

This chain joins TRBV6-1 and TRBJ2-7; TRBD1 aligns across 7 bases. This CDR3 is 14 amino acids long. Trimming took 5 bases from V and 3 from J; bases not matched to a gene: 7. The V gene's germline CDR1 is MNHNS and CDR2 SASEGT. CDR3 sequence reads: CASSLVRDSYEQYF. In DNA form, the CDR3 reads TGTGCCAGCAGTTTAGTGAGGGACAGCTACGAGCAGTACTTC.

V is TRBV21-1 and J is TRBJ2-5; TRBD2 is the table's D call, not checked against the DNA. TRBV21-1 constitutes a pseudogene. The CDR3 totals 20 residues. The CDR3 protein is CASSPKKVELQELSQETQYF. CDR3 coding DNA: TGTGCCAGCAGCCCGAAAAAAGTGGAGTTACAAGAACTTTCGCAAGAGACCCAGTACTTC.

The rearrangement links TRBV27 to TRBJ2-3; D is perhaps TRBD1 (5 bases). The germline CDR1 and CDR2 sequences are MNHEY and SMNVEV (reference sequence). V was shortened by 4 bases and J by 1 base, with 15 bases between the two germline ends. The CDR3 has 16 amino acids. The CDR3 DNA is TGTGCCAGCAGTTCGGCAGACAGTGCCGGCACAGATACGCAGTATTTT. Encoded protein: CASSSADSAGTDTQYF.